This T cell receptor beta chain was documented in a study of blood T cells in healthy people across ages. Study-level points and caveats: Naive and antigen-experienced cells could not be conclusively compared, given unsorted PBMCs. Comparison with aged donors showed that long-lived donors had more naive CD4+ cells and higher diversity. Roughly linear declines in TCR beta diversity per million T cells occurred with age.

The germline V gene encodes CDR1 SGDLS and CDR2 YYNGEE. Trimming took 3 bases from V and 3 from J; bases not matched to a gene: 7. This CDR3 has 16 residues. A note on this clonotype: Antigen unknown.

It was with a sample-barcoded 5' primer and a J-beta primer mix that a second PCR of roughly 6 to 12 cycles was run. MiXCR, run by TCRdb on the 5' RACE reads, gives a single entry per CDR3 protein. The data hold hundreds of thousands of distinct CDR3 sequences, with 35% to 40% observed a single time. V usage is TRBV9 and J usage is TRBJ2-3, with 10 bases that match TRBD2. The sequencing sample was made of blood. The sequence came from a man between 18 and 29 years old in good health. CDR3: CASSAPLAGVTDTQYF. CDR3 sequence (DNA): TGTGCCAGCAGCGCCCCGCTAGCGGGGGTGACAGATACGCAGTATTTT.